These T cell receptor beta chains were read from a single sample in a study of cytomegalovirus exposure and HLA in healthy donors. The data were produced by immunoSEQ multiplex PCR, yet TCRdb's version contains in-frame clones alone and is incomplete. The profile shows 100,000 to 150,000 clones, under 12% of them singletons. Sequencing used PBMCs. Every receptor here comes from a woman aged 18-29 years in good health and CMV-seropositive. Each CDR3 is given with its conserved first and last residue. A D gene is named only where the DNA matches it firmly. A row's size may be missing; if present it is once, few, many or a size class.

TRBV5-1	TRBJ2-5	NA	15	many	CASSLLTGPAETQYF	TGCGCCAGCAGCTTGCTTACAGGGCCGGCAGAGACCCAGTACTTC
TRBV6-1	TRBJ1-3	NA	12	NA	CASSELGNTIYF	TGTGCCAGCAGTGAACTCGGAAACACCATATATTTT
TRBV28	TRBJ1-3	TRBD1	14	NA	CASSLLDRDNTIYF	TGTGCCAGCAGTTTACTGGACAGGGATAACACCATATATTTT
TRBV6-1	TRBJ1-2	NA	13	NA	CASSEPGAWGYTF	TGTGCCAGCAGTGAACCAGGGGCATGGGGCTACACCTTC
TRBV20-1	TRBJ2-5	NA	11	NA	CSASYQETQYF	TGCAGTGCGAGCTACCAAGAGACCCAGTACTTC
TRBV29-1	TRBJ2-6	NA	15	NA	CSVPTGFSGANVLTF	TGCAGCGTCCCCACAGGGTTCTCTGGGGCCAACGTCCTGACTTTC
TRBV28	TRBJ2-3	TRBD1	16	few	CASSSGQGTFTDTQYF	TGTGCCAGCAGTTCGGGACAGGGGACTTTCACAGATACGCAGTATTTT
TRBV30	TRBJ2-1	TRBD2	13	few	CAWSPRELAEQFF	TGTGCCTGGAGCCCGCGGGAGCTGGCTGAGCAGTTCTTC
TRBV12-5	TRBJ2-7	NA	11	few	CASGLVSEQYF	TGTGCTAGTGGTTTGGTGAGCGAGCAGTACTTC
TRBV7-9	TRBJ2-1	NA	14	NA	CASRGLGSDNEQFF	TGTGCCAGCAGGGGACTGGGTAGTGACAATGAGCAGTTCTTC
TRBV30	TRBJ2-1	NA	12	NA	CAWGTLNNEQFF	TGTGCCTGGGGGACTCTGAACAATGAGCAGTTCTTC
TRBV15	TRBJ2-7	TRBD2	15	few	CATSRDRGSGYEQYF	TGTGCCACCAGCAGAGATCGCGGGAGTGGTTACGAGCAGTACTTC
TRBV2	TRBJ2-5	TRBD1	13	few	CASSHDRGETQYF	TGTGCCAGCAGTCATGACAGGGGGGAGACCCAGTACTTC
TRBV10-3	TRBJ2-7	TRBD2	16	NA	CAISAGLREGFSEQYF	TGTGCCATCAGCGCGGGACTCAGGGAGGGGTTTAGCGAGCAGTACTTC
TRBV10-1	TRBJ2-7	TRBD1	14	NA	CASSGGQGAYEQYF	TGCGCCAGCAGCGGGGGACAGGGAGCCTACGAGCAGTACTTC
TRBV28	TRBJ1-1	NA	13	NA	CASGGPMNTEAFF	TGTGCCAGCGGAGGGCCCATGAACACTGAAGCTTTCTTT